This T cell receptor (beta chain) was documented in a study of CD8+ T cells in alopecia areata. Study background: The SALT score measured affected scalp surface percentage in treated patients.

Germline values: CDR1 SEHNR, CDR2 FQNEAQ (reference sequence). Trimming left V 5 bases short and J 0 bases short, with 12 bases between. The CDR3 sequence is 15 residues long. Study results and caveats: Many expanded lesional clones persisted during tofacitinib (in both scalp and blood).

Regarding treatment: oral pan-JAK inhibitor, 5-10 mg twice daily. It was from alopecia areata patients that lesional scalp punch biopsies and peripheral blood were collected. Reverse transcribed after extraction, RNA yielded cDNA as the sequencing template. The data were produced by immunoSEQ multiplex PCR, yet TCRdb's version contains in-frame clones alone and is incomplete. The sample carries approximately 150,000 clones, 86% recorded once. About this clone: Its target is unknown.

This TCR was sampled from a human donor with alopecia areata. Source: CD8+ T cells sorted from blood, taken at week 4, from a patient treated with tofacitinib. This chain joins TRBV7-9 and TRBJ2-3; D is uncertain. DNA of the CDR3: TGTGCCAGCAGCCCTCGACGGCCAAGCACAGATACGCAGTATTTT. Translated, it gives CASSPRRPSTDTQYF.